This T cell receptor (beta chain) was obtained from a study of tumor and adjacent non-tumor tissue in lung cancer. Study-level background: Stage I to III disease affected about ten men and roughly five women aged about 31 to 80. On average, productive TCRbeta reads reached some 4.4 million per sample.

Study findings and constraints: TCR diversity was significantly greater in tumor than normal lung tissue. Higher tumor TCR diversity was associated with shorter survival.

A modified ARM-PCR protocol with three rounds of nested PCR amplified TCRbeta. TCRdb re-analysed the multiplex PCR reads in MiXCR, keeping a single row per CDR3 protein. The table includes approximately 80,000 distinct CDR3 sequences, roughly 80% detected once. In the case of this clonotype: Its antigen is unknown.

This CDR3 contains 11 residues. V was clipped by 8 bases and J by 11 bases, with 16 bases between them. Germline assignment: CDR1 SGHNT and CDR2 YENEEA. This sample's RNA came from whole unsorted tissue. The normal lung tissue was taken more than 3 cm from the tumor edge. The sequence was collected from a man aged 55-75 years with non-small cell lung cancer. This sequence joins TRBV11-3 and TRBJ2-7; no clear D gene. The sample consisted of distant non-tumor lung tissue. In nucleotides, the CDR3 is TGTGCCAGCGCCGATTCGATCTTGAAGTACTTC. This codes for CASADSILKYF. The whole variable domain, filled in from reference TRBV11-3 and TRBJ2-7, reads EAGVVQSPRYKIIEKKQPVAFWCNPISGHNTLYWYLQNLGQGPELLIRYENEEAVDDSQLPKDRFSAERLKGVDSTLKIQPAELGDSAVYLCASADSILKYFGPGTRLTVT.